The entry below gives a single T cell receptor beta chain sequence along with its context. What it binds is not known. The sample belongs to a study of identical twins. Findings and limits, study-wide: High-abundance cord blood beta clonotypes had fewer insertions; memory repertoires showed none.

TCRdb re-analysed the 5' RACE reads in MiXCR, keeping a single row per CDR3 protein. The top ten hold over 0.25% of the sample, which has some 1,600,000 distinct CDR3 sequences, about 32% seen once. Trimming shortened V by 8 bases and J by 7 bases, and 20 bases separated the two germline ends. Per germline, CDR1 DFQATT and CDR2 SNEGSKA (reference sequence). The CDR3 loop spans 13 amino acids. This sequence originates from a newborn girl in good health. This chain uses TRBV20-1 with TRBJ2-5; D perhaps matches TRBD2 (5 bases). The sample taken for sequencing was cord blood. The chain's CDR3 is CSRGGYPAGTQYF. Here the CDR3 DNA reads TGCAGTCGTGGAGGCTACCCGGCGGGGACCCAGTACTTC.